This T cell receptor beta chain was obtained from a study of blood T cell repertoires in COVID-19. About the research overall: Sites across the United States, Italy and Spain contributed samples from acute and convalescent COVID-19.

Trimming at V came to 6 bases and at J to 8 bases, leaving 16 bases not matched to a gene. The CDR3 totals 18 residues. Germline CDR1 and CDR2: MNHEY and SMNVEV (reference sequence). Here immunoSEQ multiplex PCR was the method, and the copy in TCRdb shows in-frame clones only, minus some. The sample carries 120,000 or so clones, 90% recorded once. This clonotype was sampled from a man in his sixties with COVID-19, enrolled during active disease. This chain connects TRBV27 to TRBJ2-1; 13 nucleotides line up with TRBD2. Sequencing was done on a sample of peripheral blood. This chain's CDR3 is CASRSGTGTSGKLDEQFF. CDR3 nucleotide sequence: TGTGCCAGCAGATCAGGGACCGGGACTAGCGGGAAGCTCGATGAGCAGTTCTTC.